These T cell receptor beta chains were read from a single sample in a study of cytomegalovirus exposure and HLA in healthy donors. Measured with immunoSEQ multiplex PCR; TCRdb has only the in-frame clones, and not every one. This repertoire shows 150,000 to 200,000 clones, around four fifths found once; its top ten account for 0.95% to 1%. Material for sequencing was PBMCs. The receptors originated from a girl aged 2-10 years in good health and CMV-seropositive. The conserved cysteine and the conserved F or W are not part of the CDR3 here. The order of the fields is V gene, J gene, CDR3 protein.

v_gene: TRBV27; j_gene: TRBJ2-1; CDR3aa: ASSSWSEYNEQF
v_gene: TRBV6-5; j_gene: TRBJ2-6; CDR3aa: ASTRGSGANVLT
v_gene: TRBV30; j_gene: TRBJ2-7; CDR3aa: AWNFEDRSSYEQY
v_gene: TRBV7-2; j_gene: TRBJ1-1; CDR3aa: ASSSQDREGTEAF
v_gene: TRBV5-1; j_gene: TRBJ2-5; CDR3aa: ASSLVGRRETQY
v_gene: TRBV6-1; j_gene: TRBJ2-3; CDR3aa: ASSGDTDTQY
v_gene: TRBV29-1; j_gene: TRBJ1-1; CDR3aa: SGDHRGTRGTEAF
v_gene: TRBV4-1; j_gene: TRBJ2-2; CDR3aa: ASSLRDRVGELF
v_gene: TRBV4-1; j_gene: TRBJ2-3; CDR3aa: ASSSPLKGSGRAGDTQY
v_gene: TRBV15; j_gene: TRBJ2-7; CDR3aa: ATSPALTYEQY
v_gene: TRBV30; j_gene: TRBJ1-1; CDR3aa: AWTTDRGAEAF
v_gene: TRBV5-1; j_gene: TRBJ2-7; CDR3aa: ASSPTGGSYEQY
v_gene: TRBV28; j_gene: TRBJ1-5; CDR3aa: ASSLSDPRENQPQH
v_gene: TRBV5-4; j_gene: TRBJ2-3; CDR3aa: ASSLAGGFPNTQY
v_gene: TRBV29-1; j_gene: TRBJ1-2; CDR3aa: SVEDRRTDPNYGYT
v_gene: TRBV2; j_gene: TRBJ2-1; CDR3aa: ASGLAGYNEQF
v_gene: TRBV10-3; j_gene: TRBJ2-2; CDR3aa: AISGAGRSGRHIRELF
v_gene: TRBV27; j_gene: TRBJ2-3; CDR3aa: ASSLIGGLDTQY